These 9 T cell receptor beta chains were sequenced from one sample in a study of blood T cell repertoires in COVID-19. Profiling relied on immunoSEQ multiplex PCR, and the TCRdb table lists in-frame clones only, not all of them. The repertoire holds a few hundred thousand clones, with over 75% as singletons. Input material: PBMCs or T cells enriched from blood (not recorded which). These receptors all stem from a man aged 25 to 40 who had recovered from COVID-19.

V and J are TRBV5-1 and TRBJ2-3, with 13 positions matching TRBD2. Trimming cost V 2 bases and J 2 bases; bases outside gene matches: 8. CDR1 SGHRS and CDR2 YFSETQ come from the germline V gene. The CDR3 totals 18 residues. CDR3 coding DNA: TGCGCCAGCAGCTTCGGACTAGCGGGGGTTTCCGCCACAGATACGCAGTATTTT. It specifies CASSFGLAGVSATDTQYF.

The table lists this clone with a count of one. The V gene is TRBV10-3, the J gene TRBJ1-1; D unclear. V shed 10 bases and J shed 0 bases, with 12 bases lying between them. The CDR3 has 13 amino acids. Germline V lookup: CDR1 ENHRY, CDR2 SYGVKD. CDR3 nucleotide sequence: TGTGCCACCGGGGAGAAAATGAACACTGAAGCTTTCTTT. Its translation is CATGEKMNTEAFF.

The chain uses TRBV4-3 and TRBJ1-1; TRBD1 is a possible D gene (5 bases). Trimming removed 1 base at V and 6 bases at J, with 9 bases between. Germline lookup yields CDR1 LGHNA and CDR2 YSLEER. The CDR3 is made up of 13 amino acids. The CDR3 DNA reads as TGCGCCAGCAGCCAAGTTCAGGGATCTGAAGCTTTCTTT. Encoded protein: CASSQVQGSEAFF.

The chain couples TRBV30 to TRBJ1-1; D gene ambiguous. CDR3 length: 13 residues. The V gene's germline CDR1 is GTSNPN and CDR2 SVGIG (reference sequence). Trimming took off 8 bases at V and 4 bases at J, with 17 bases between the two ends. CDR3: CARDPKGGTEAFF. CDR3 DNA: TGTGCCCGCGACCCGAAGGGAGGCACTGAAGCTTTCTTT.

The chain combines TRBV19 with TRBJ1-1; D remains ambiguous. V lost 1 base to trimming and J lost 2 bases, with 5 bases between them. From germline, CDR1 is LNHDA and CDR2 SQIVND (reference sequence). This CDR3 contains 13 residues. The CDR3 loop reads CASSIVSNTEAFF. For the CDR3, the DNA is TGTGCCAGTAGTATAGTGAGTAACACTGAAGCTTTCTTT. The whole variable domain, filled in from reference TRBV19 and TRBJ1-1, reads DGGITQSPKYLFRKEGQNVTLSCEQNLNHDAMYWYRQDPGQGLRLIYYSQIVNDFQKGDIAEGYSVSREKKESFPLTVTSAQKNPTAFYLCASSIVSNTEAFFGQGTRLTVV.

CDR3 sequence (DNA): TGTGCCAGCAGGACCAGGGTTTCCTACGAGCAGTACTTC. Its protein is CASRTRVSYEQYF. The chain links TRBV5-8 to TRBJ2-7; maybe TRBD1 (5 bases). The CDR3 is 13 amino acids. In germline, CDR1 is SGHTS, CDR2 YDEGEE. V was cut by 5 bases and J by 1 base, with 10 bases left in between.

The chain carries TRBV7-9 and TRBJ1-2; TRBD1 is a possible D gene (6 bases). The CDR3 spans 18 residues. Trimming removed 3 bases at V and 0 bases at J, with 20 bases between. From germline, CDR1 is SEHNR and CDR2 FQNEAQ (reference sequence). The CDR3 sequence: CASSFERTVGSANYGYTF. CDR3 DNA sequence: TGTGCCAGCAGCTTTGAACGGACAGTGGGGTCAGCTAACTATGGCTACACCTTC.

This chain uses TRBV27 with TRBJ1-1, with 12 nucleotides matching TRBD1. The CDR3 runs to 16 residues. Unmatched junction bases numbered 6, after V lost 3 bases and J lost 4 bases. CDR1 and CDR2 from the germline V gene are MNHEY and SMNVEV (reference sequence). The CDR3 nucleotides are TGTGCCAGCAGTTTCCGGGACAGGGGGCCCGGCACTGAAGCTTTCTTT. Protein sequence: CASSFRDRGPGTEAFF.

CDR3 DNA sequence: TGTGCCAGCAGCCTGACAGGAAGATACGAGCAGTACTTC. It translates to CASSLTGRYEQYF. J is TRBJ2-7 and V is TRBV5-4; D possibly corresponds to TRBD1 (6 bases). Trimming cost V 4 bases and J 4 bases, with 12 bases left between them. The CDR3 runs to 13 residues. CDR1 SGHNT and CDR2 YYREEE come from the germline V gene (reference sequence).